These T cell receptor beta chains were read from a single sample in a study of a mutant IDH1 vaccine in newly diagnosed glioma. The assay was immunoSEQ multiplex PCR, and TCRdb's table has in-frame clones only and misses some. Of some 22,000 clones listed, 91% are singletons. Here the sequenced sample was PBMCs, taken from a glioma patient treated with radiotherapy, temozolomide or both. The receptors were gathered from a man aged 25 to 45 with glioma. Both conserved end residues are part of each CDR3. Each record gives: V gene, clone size, D gene, J gene, CDR3 DNA, CDR3 protein. The D gene is left open where the match is weak. Not every row has a clone size; where given, it reads once, few, many or a size class.

V gene: TRBV6-5; clone size: once; D gene: .; J gene: TRBJ2-7; CDR3 DNA: TGTGCCAGCAGTCTAGCAGGGGACCCCTCTAACGAGCAGTACTTC; CDR3 protein: CASSLAGDPSNEQYF
V gene: TRBV7-6; clone size: .; D gene: .; J gene: TRBJ2-7; CDR3 DNA: TGTGCCAGCAGCTTGGGGGACCGAGACTACGAGCAGTACTTC; CDR3 protein: CASSLGDRDYEQYF
V gene: TRBV19; clone size: .; D gene: .; J gene: TRBJ1-2; CDR3 DNA: TGTGCCAGTAGCCTTCAGAACTATGGCTACACCTTC; CDR3 protein: CASSLQNYGYTF
V gene: TRBV25-1; clone size: .; D gene: .; J gene: TRBJ1-1; CDR3 DNA: TGTGCCAGCAGAGGTCTGACGGGGGAAGCTTTCTTT; CDR3 protein: CASRGLTGEAFF
V gene: TRBV2; clone size: .; D gene: .; J gene: TRBJ2-7; CDR3 DNA: TGTGCCAGCAGTCGTTTCTACGAGCAGTACTTC; CDR3 protein: CASSRFYEQYF
V gene: TRBV20-1; clone size: .; D gene: .; J gene: TRBJ2-1; CDR3 DNA: TGCAGTGCTAACAATGAGCAGTTCTTC; CDR3 protein: CSANNEQFF
V gene: TRBV15; clone size: .; D gene: .; J gene: TRBJ1-4; CDR3 DNA: TGTGCCACCAGCAGTCCCTGGGGAGAAAAACTGTTTTTT; CDR3 protein: CATSSPWGEKLFF
V gene: TRBV29-1; clone size: .; D gene: TRBD1; J gene: TRBJ1-2; CDR3 DNA: TGCAGCGTTGAAGAAGGTACAGGGGTTATAAACTATGGCTACACCTTC; CDR3 protein: CSVEEGTGVINYGYTF
V gene: TRBV27; clone size: .; D gene: .; J gene: TRBJ1-1; CDR3 DNA: TGTGCCAGCAGTTTCAGGGCGGCGAACACTGAAGCTTTCTTT; CDR3 protein: CASSFRAANTEAFF
V gene: TRBV5-8; clone size: .; D gene: .; J gene: TRBJ2-3; CDR3 DNA: TGTGCCAGCAGCTGGCCCCGGGGGGCTGGGGCAGATACGCAGTATTTT; CDR3 protein: CASSWPRGAGADTQYF
V gene: TRBV7-9; clone size: .; D gene: TRBD2; J gene: TRBJ2-3; CDR3 DNA: TGTGCCAGCAGCTCGGGACTAGCGGGAGCAGATACGCAGTATTTT; CDR3 protein: CASSSGLAGADTQYF
V gene: TRBV5-1; clone size: .; D gene: .; J gene: TRBJ2-1; CDR3 DNA: TGCGCCAGCAGCTTGGCAGGGAATGAGCAGTTCTTC; CDR3 protein: CASSLAGNEQFF
V gene: TRBV9; clone size: .; D gene: .; J gene: TRBJ1-3; CDR3 DNA: TGTGCCAGCAGCGTACCGAGCTCTGGAAACACCATATATTTT; CDR3 protein: CASSVPSSGNTIYF
V gene: TRBV5-1; clone size: once; D gene: .; J gene: TRBJ2-3; CDR3 DNA: TGCGCCAGCAGCTTGACGGGGGCGGGGAAGGATACGCAGTATTTT; CDR3 protein: CASSLTGAGKDTQYF
V gene: TRBV7-9; clone size: once; D gene: TRBD2; J gene: TRBJ2-7; CDR3 DNA: TGTGCCAGCAGCTCCAGGGAGCGGGATAGTCGCGAGCAGTACTTC; CDR3 protein: CASSSRERDSREQYF
V gene: TRBV27; clone size: .; D gene: .; J gene: TRBJ2-7; CDR3 DNA: TGTGCCAGCAGTTCCAGGGGGGGTAACTACGAGCAGTACTTC; CDR3 protein: CASSSRGGNYEQYF
V gene: TRBV7-6; clone size: .; D gene: TRBD2; J gene: TRBJ2-7; CDR3 DNA: TGTGCCAGCAGCTTAGAAGCCGGGACTAGCAATTACGAGCAGTACTTC; CDR3 protein: CASSLEAGTSNYEQYF
V gene: TRBV19; clone size: .; D gene: .; J gene: TRBJ1-5; CDR3 DNA: TGTGCCAGTAGACGTCCGGACATGAGGAGCAATCAGCCCCAGCATTTT; CDR3 protein: CASRRPDMRSNQPQHF
V gene: TRBV19; clone size: .; D gene: TRBD1; J gene: TRBJ1-4; CDR3 DNA: TGTGCCAGTAGTCCCCACAGGGGGCGAGGAGAAAAACTGTTTTTT; CDR3 protein: CASSPHRGRGEKLFF
V gene: TRBV19; clone size: .; D gene: .; J gene: TRBJ2-3; CDR3 DNA: TGTGCCAGTAGCCTAAGCAACCGGGATACGCAGTATTTT; CDR3 protein: CASSLSNRDTQYF
V gene: TRBV19; clone size: .; D gene: .; J gene: TRBJ1-2; CDR3 DNA: TGTGCCAGTAGTGACCGACAGAACTATGGCTACACCTTC; CDR3 protein: CASSDRQNYGYTF
V gene: TRBV4-2; clone size: once; D gene: .; J gene: TRBJ2-5; CDR3 DNA: TGTGCCAGCAGCCAAGCCCTGACAGCGGCCGGACAAGAGACCCAGTACTTC; CDR3 protein: CASSQALTAAGQETQYF
V gene: TRBV23-1; clone size: .; D gene: TRBD2; J gene: TRBJ2-3; CDR3 DNA: TGCGCCAGCAGTCAAAATCCAACCCTAGCGGGAGCACATACGCAGTATTTT; CDR3 protein: CASSQNPTLAGAHTQYF
V gene: TRBV6-1; clone size: once; D gene: .; J gene: TRBJ2-3; CDR3 DNA: TGTGCCAGCAGTGAGATGCTAGCATCCTCAGATACGCAGTATTTT; CDR3 protein: CASSEMLASSDTQYF
V gene: TRBV6-1; clone size: .; D gene: .; J gene: TRBJ1-5; CDR3 DNA: TGTGCCAGCAGCGCCGGGGGCCCCAACCAGCCCCAGCATTTT; CDR3 protein: CASSAGGPNQPQHF
V gene: TRBV28; clone size: few; D gene: .; J gene: TRBJ2-7; CDR3 DNA: TGTGCCAGCAGTTTATCTGGCGAGCAGTACTTC; CDR3 protein: CASSLSGEQYF